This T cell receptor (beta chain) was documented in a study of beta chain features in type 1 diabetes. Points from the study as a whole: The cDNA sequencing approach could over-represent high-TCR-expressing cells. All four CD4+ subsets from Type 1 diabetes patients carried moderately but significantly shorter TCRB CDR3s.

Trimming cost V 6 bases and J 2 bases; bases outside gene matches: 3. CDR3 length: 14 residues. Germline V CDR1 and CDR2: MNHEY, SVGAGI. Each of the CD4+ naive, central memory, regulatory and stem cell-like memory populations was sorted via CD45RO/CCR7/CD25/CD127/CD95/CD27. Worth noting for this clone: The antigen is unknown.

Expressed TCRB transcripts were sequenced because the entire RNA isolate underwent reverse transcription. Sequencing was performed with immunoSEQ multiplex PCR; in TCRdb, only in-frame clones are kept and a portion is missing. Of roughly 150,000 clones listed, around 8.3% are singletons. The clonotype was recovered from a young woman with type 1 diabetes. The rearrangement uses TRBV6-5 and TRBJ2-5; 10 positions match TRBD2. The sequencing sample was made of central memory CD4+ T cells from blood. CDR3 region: CASRVAGGQETQYF. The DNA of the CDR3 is TGTGCCAGCAGAGTAGCGGGGGGACAAGAGACCCAGTACTTC.